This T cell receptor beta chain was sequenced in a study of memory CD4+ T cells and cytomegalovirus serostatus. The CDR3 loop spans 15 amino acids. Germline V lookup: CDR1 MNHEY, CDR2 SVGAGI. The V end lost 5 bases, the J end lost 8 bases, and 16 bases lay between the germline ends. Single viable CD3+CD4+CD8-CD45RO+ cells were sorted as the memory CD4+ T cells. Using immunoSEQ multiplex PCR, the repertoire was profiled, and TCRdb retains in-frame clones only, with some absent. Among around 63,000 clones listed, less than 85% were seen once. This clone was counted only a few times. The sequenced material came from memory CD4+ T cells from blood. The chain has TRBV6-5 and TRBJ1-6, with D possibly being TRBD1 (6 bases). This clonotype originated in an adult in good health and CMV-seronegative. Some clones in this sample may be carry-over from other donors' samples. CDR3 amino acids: CASSRNYRVDSPLHF. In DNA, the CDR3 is TGTGCCAGCAGTCGCAACTACAGGGTGGATTCACCCCTCCACTTT.